This section outlines one TCR beta chain sequence together with its context. Repertoires were generated with immunoSEQ multiplex PCR, while TCRdb's copy carries only in-frame clones and drops some. Of around 30,000 clones in the sample, roughly 89% were seen once. The sample comes from a study of blood T cell repertoires in COVID-19. CDR1 and CDR2 (germline): SGHAT, FQNNGV. V was pared by 6 bases and J by 5 bases, with 8 bases of the junction left unmatched. The CDR3 covers 14 residues. Sample: peripheral blood. The J gene is TRBJ1-2, the V gene TRBV11-2, with 8 bases lining up with TRBD1. The TCR sequence derives from a man in his 60s with active COVID-19. CDR3 coding DNA: TGTGCCAGCAGATCCCGGGACAGGTCTTATGGCTACACCTTC. Translated: CASRSRDRSYGYTF. Filled out from reference TRBV11-2 and TRBJ1-2, the complete variable domain reads EAGVAQSPRYKIIEKRQSVAFWCNPISGHATLYWYQQILGQGPKLLIQFQNNGVVDDSQLPKDRFSAERLKGVDSTLKIQPAKLEDSAVYLCASRSRDRSYGYTFGSGTRLTVV.